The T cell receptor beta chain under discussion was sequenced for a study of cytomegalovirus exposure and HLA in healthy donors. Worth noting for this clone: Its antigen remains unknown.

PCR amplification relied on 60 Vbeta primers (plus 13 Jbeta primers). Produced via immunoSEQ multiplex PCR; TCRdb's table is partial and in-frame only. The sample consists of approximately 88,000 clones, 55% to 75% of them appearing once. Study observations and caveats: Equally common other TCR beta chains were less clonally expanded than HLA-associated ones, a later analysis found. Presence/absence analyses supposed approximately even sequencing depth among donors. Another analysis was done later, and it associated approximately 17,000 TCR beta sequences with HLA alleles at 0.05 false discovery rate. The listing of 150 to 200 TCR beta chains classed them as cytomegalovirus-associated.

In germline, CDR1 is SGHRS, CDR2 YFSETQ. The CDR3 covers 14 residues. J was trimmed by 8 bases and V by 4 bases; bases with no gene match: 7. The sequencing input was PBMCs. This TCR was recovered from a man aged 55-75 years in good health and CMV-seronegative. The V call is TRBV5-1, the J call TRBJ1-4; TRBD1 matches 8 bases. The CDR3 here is CASSQGQGGEKLFF. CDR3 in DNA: TGCGCCAGCAGCCAAGGACAGGGTGGGGAAAAACTGTTTTTT.